The present entry profiles one TCR beta chain with its context. The antigen is undetermined. The ends lost 3 bases at V and 0 bases at J; junction bases unmatched: 2. CDR3 length: 14 residues. The germline V gene has CDR1 SEHNR and CDR2 FQNEAQ (reference sequence). This sample is part of a study of cytomegalovirus exposure and HLA in healthy donors. Study outcomes and limitations: Analysis was performed later, and it showed HLA-associated TCR beta chains to be more clonally expanded than equally common others. Several of the most significant clusters were apparently associated with common viral pathogens in a later analysis. Near-uniform donor sequencing depth was presumed by presence/absence analyses.

Primers included in the PCR were 60 Vbeta and 13 Jbeta primers. Only in-frame clones appear in the TCRdb table, and some are missing; sequencing was by immunoSEQ multiplex PCR. The sample comprises more than 130,000 clones, roughly 76% of which are singletons, and roughly an eighth rests with the top ten. Sample: PBMCs. This receptor was taken from a human donor in good health. The chain employs TRBV7-9 and TRBJ2-7, with 7 bases identical to TRBD2. This CDR3 is CASSFSGFSYEQYF. CDR3 sequence (DNA): TGTGCCAGCAGCTTTAGCGGGTTCTCCTACGAGCAGTACTTC.